The present TCR beta chain was sequenced within a study of T cell changes during pregnancy in multiple sclerosis. Germline CDR1 SGHRS, CDR2 YFSETQ. This CDR3 has 15 residues. The trim removed 6 bases at V and 0 bases at J, leaving 3 bases unmatched. Sequencing was performed with immunoSEQ multiplex PCR; in TCRdb, only in-frame clones are kept and a portion is missing. The sample records around 63,000 clones, under 95% being singletons. Sequences were derived from peripheral blood, sampled after pregnancy. The receptor's source is a female donor with multiple sclerosis, enrolled in a pregnancy study. The V call is TRBV5-1, the J call TRBJ2-3; 11 bases fit TRBD2. In nucleotides, the CDR3 is TGCGCCAGCACCGGGACTAGCGGAAGCACAGATACGCAGTATTTT. Its translation is CASTGTSGSTDTQYF.